The entry below gives a single T cell receptor (beta chain) sequence along with its context. These data originate in a study of OX40 agonist ivuxolimab in advanced cancers. Produced via immunoSEQ multiplex PCR; TCRdb's table is partial and in-frame only. The sample has 80,000 or so clones; 90% are singletons. Trimming removed 11 bases from V and 4 bases from J; junction bases left unmatched: 6. Germline lookup yields CDR1 ENHRY and CDR2 SYGVKD. The CDR3 is 13 residues long. The clonotype was recovered from an adult with an advanced solid tumor such as melanoma, head and neck, liver or kidney cancer. The chain is built from TRBV10-3 and TRBJ2-1, with 9 bases fitting TRBD1. Sequencing used CD4+ or CD8+ T cells sorted from blood, obtained in a trial of the OX40 agonist ivuxolimab. The CDR3 region is CAAGTGRYNEQFF. In DNA, the CDR3 is TGTGCCGCAGGGACAGGGAGATACAATGAGCAGTTCTTC.